This paragraph reports one TCR beta chain. These data come from a study of blood T cell repertoires in COVID-19. Turning to the study itself: Some COVID-19 samples were acute and others convalescent; all came from the United States, Italy and Spain.

The table came from immunoSEQ multiplex PCR; TCRdb's copy has only in-frame clones and leaves some out. Of a few hundred thousand clones in the sample, about 85% are singletons; the top ten hold under 7%. Clinical history reported by participants formed the basis on which cohorts were assigned. The source of this sequence is a woman aged 45-60 years who had been exposed to COVID-19. The sequenced material came from PBMCs or T cells enriched from blood (not recorded which).

The CDR3 reads CASSLQLGDEQFF. The CDR3 DNA is TGTGCCAGCAGCTTACAGCTAGGGGATGAGCAGTTCTTC. The chain recombines TRBV7-7 with TRBJ2-1, with D perhaps matching TRBD1 (5 bases). V lost 2 bases and J lost 8, with 10 bases in between. Germline V gene sequence: CDR1 SSHAT, CDR2 FNYEAQ (reference sequence). The CDR3 totals 13 residues.